This T cell receptor (beta chain) comes out of a study of Graves' ophthalmopathy and Graves' hyperthyroidism. The study, taken as a whole, reports: Ophthalmopathy progression was predicted by the model at less than 71% sensitivity and less than 80% specificity.

V was clipped by 4 bases and J by 3 bases, with 6 bases between them. Germline V gene sequence: CDR1 SNHLY, CDR2 FYNNEI. This CDR3 contains 13 residues. Amplification of the TCR beta CDR3 regions used RNA transcripts (as template). HTBI-primed RT-PCR formed the first round, and a multiplex PCR formed the second. MiXCR was run by TCRdb on the multiplex PCR reads, yielding one entry per CDR3 protein. The sample carries roughly 500,000 distinct CDR3 sequences, around 15% recorded once. The table lists this clonotype with many counts. Its specificity is unknown. The rearrangement links TRBV2 to TRBJ2-2; D is undetermined. Input material: blood. The origin of this receptor is a woman aged 25 to 39 with Graves' ophthalmopathy. CDR3 region: CASSVYYTGELFF. CDR3 DNA sequence: TGTGCCAGCAGTGTTTACTACACCGGGGAGCTGTTTTTT. The variable domain in full, with the rest retrieved from reference TRBV2 and TRBJ2-2, is EPEVTQTPSHQVTQMGQEVILRCVPISNHLYFYWYRQILGQKVEFLVSFYNNEISEKSEIFDDQFSVERPDGSNFTLKIRSTKLEDSAMYFCASSVYYTGELFFGEGSRLTVL.